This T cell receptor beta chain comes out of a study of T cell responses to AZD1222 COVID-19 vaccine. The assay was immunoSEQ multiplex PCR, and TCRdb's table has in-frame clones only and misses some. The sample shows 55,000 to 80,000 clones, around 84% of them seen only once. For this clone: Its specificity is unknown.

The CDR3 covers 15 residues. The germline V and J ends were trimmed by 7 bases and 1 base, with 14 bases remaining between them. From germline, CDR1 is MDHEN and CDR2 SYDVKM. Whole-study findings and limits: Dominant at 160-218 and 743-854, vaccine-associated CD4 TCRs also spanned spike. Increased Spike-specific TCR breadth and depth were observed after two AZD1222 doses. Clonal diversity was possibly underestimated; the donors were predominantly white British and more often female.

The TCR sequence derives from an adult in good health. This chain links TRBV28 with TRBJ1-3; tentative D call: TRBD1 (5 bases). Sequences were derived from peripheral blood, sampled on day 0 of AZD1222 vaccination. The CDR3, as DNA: TGTGCCAGCATCTGGGGGGATGCATCTGGAAACACCATATATTTT. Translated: CASIWGDASGNTIYF.